This T cell receptor beta chain was recorded in a study of cytomegalovirus exposure and HLA in healthy donors. General study points: Cytomegalovirus association was assigned to approximately 160 TCR beta chains. A likely sequencing artifact accounted for one observed cluster of highly shared sequence variants.

60 Vbeta and 13 Jbeta primers were used in PCR. The repertoire was sequenced with immunoSEQ multiplex PCR; TCRdb's copy has only in-frame clones and lacks some. Of under 150,000 clones listed, approximately 68% are singletons. Concerning this clone: As yet, its antigen is unknown.

V shed 1 base and J shed 4 bases, with 11 bases lying between them. Germline V CDR1 and CDR2: SEHNR, FQNEAQ (reference sequence). This CDR3 region has 15 residues. The receptor was isolated from a man between 40 and 49 years old in good health and CMV-seronegative. Sequencing input: PBMCs. V usage is TRBV7-9 and J usage is TRBJ1-3, with unresolved D. CDR3 nucleotide sequence: TGTGCCAGCAGCTTAGAACGCGGGTCCGGAAACACCATATATTTT. This encodes CASSLERGSGNTIYF.